The entry below describes one TCR beta chain. Its antigen is not known. The junction differs from germline at one of its ends, possibly a read error. Unique molecular identifiers were built into the TCR beta cDNA libraries. TCRdb reanalysed the PCR reads using MiXCR and keeps one entry per CDR3 protein. This table holds 400,000 to 500,000 distinct CDR3 sequences, 39% found once. The data belong to a study of post-analysis software for immune sequencing data. Findings and caveats of the study: In patients, about 5 TRBV segments were more frequent than in controls, with TRBV5-6, TRBV5-1 and TRBV20-1 among them.

Looked up from germline, CDR1 is SGHAT and CDR2 is FQNNGV. This CDR3 is 18 amino acids long. The rearrangement joins TRBV11-2 to TRBJ2-3, with 9 bases that match TRBD2. The receptor was derived from a girl aged 2-10 years with multiple sclerosis. The sample was blood. The CDR3 sequence is CASSLGWREGLYTDTRYF. DNA for the CDR3: TGTGCCAGCAGCTTAGGTTGGCGGGAGGGCCTCTACACAGATACGCGGTATTTT.